This paragraph covers one T cell receptor (beta chain) sequence. The germline V gene has CDR1 MNHNS and CDR2 SASEGT. The CDR3 loop spans 15 amino acids. Trimming pared 5 bases from V and 2 bases from J, leaving 13 bases between. These data originate in a study of identical twins. TCRdb used MiXCR to reprocess the 5' RACE reads, holding one entry per CDR3 protein. Of about 660,000 distinct CDR3 sequences listed, 8.6% are singletons. The data were also submitted as part of a second study, on yellow fever vaccine responses in identical twins.

The chain joins TRBV6-1 to TRBJ1-5; tentative D call: TRBD1 (5 bases). The sequence derives from a woman under 30 in good health. The sample taken for sequencing was PBMCs. Here the CDR3 reads CASSPSGAGNQPQHF. The CDR3 DNA sequence: TGTGCCAGCAGTCCGAGCGGGGCAGGCAATCAGCCCCAGCATTTT.